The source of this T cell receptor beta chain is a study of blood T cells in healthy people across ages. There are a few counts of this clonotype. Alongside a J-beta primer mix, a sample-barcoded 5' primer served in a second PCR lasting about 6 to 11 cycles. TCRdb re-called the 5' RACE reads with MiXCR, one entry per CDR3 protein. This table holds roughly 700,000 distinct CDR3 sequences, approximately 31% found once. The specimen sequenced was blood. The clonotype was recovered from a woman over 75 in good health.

CDR3 sequence reads: CASRGPRAGESTGELFF. CDR3 DNA: TGCGCCAGCAGGGGCCCGAGAGCGGGGGAAAGCACCGGGGAGCTGTTTTTT. This rearrangement joins TRBV10-2 to TRBJ2-2; the match to TRBD2 covers 8 bases. CDR3 length: 17 amino acids. CDR1 is WSHSY, CDR2 SAAADI, per germline. After removal of 6 bases from V and 4 bases from J, the junction contained 13 bases not matched to a gene.